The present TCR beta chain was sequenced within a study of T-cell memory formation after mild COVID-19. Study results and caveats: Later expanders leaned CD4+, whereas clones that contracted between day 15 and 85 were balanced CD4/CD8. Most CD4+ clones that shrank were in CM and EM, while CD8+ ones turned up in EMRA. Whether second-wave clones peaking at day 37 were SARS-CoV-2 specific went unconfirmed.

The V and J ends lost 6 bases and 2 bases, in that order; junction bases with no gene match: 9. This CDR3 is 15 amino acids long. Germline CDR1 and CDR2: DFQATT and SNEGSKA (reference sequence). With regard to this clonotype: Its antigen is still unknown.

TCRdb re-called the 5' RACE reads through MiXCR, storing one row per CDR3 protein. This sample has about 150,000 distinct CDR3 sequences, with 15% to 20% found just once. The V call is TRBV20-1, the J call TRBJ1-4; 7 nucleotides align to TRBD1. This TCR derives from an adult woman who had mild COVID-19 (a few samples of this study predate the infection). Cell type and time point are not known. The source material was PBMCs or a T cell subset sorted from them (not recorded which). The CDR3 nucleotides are TGCAGTGCCCCAGACAGGGTTGTCACTAATGAAAAACTGTTTTTT. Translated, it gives CSAPDRVVTNEKLFF.